The entry below gives a single TCR beta chain sequence along with its context. These data are taken from a study of cytomegalovirus exposure and HLA in healthy donors. A multiplex PCR was run with 60 Vbeta primers and 13 Jbeta primers. The authors' processing: The count from a later analysis was some 81 million unique TCR beta chains, 9 million to 12 million of them shared. This table comes from immunoSEQ multiplex PCR, and its TCRdb copy is limited to in-frame clones, with some not included. That table furnishes V, J and clone size, whereas the DNA furnished D and trimming. The sample totals under 120,000 clones. In germline, CDR1 is LGHNA, CDR2 YSLEER. This CDR3 has 13 residues. J lost 6 bases, V lost 3 bases, and 1 base had no gene match.

This chain links TRBV4-3 with TRBJ1-4, with TRBD1 matching over 7 bases. The TCR sequence derives from a man over 45 in good health and CMV-seronegative. The sample comprised PBMCs. The CDR3 loop reads CASSQGTDEKLFF. For the CDR3, the DNA is TGCGCCAGCAGCCAGGGGACAGATGAAAAACTGTTTTTT.